This passage covers 5 T cell receptor beta chains from one sample sequenced in a study of blood T cells in healthy people across ages. The authors ran a second PCR of about 6 to 11 cycles using a sample-barcoded 5' primer and a J-beta primer mix. Via MiXCR, TCRdb re-called the 5' RACE reads, giving one row per CDR3 protein. Of about 780,000 distinct CDR3 sequences listed, more than 35% are singletons. The specimen was blood. The receptors were gathered from an elderly man in good health.

This clonotype was seen a handful of times. The chain links TRBV7-2 to TRBJ2-3; 10 positions agree with TRBD2. The germline V gene encodes CDR1 SGHTA and CDR2 FQGNSA. V lost 0 bases to trimming and J lost 9 bases; unmatched junction nucleotides: 6. The CDR3 is 15 residues long. The CDR3 loop reads CASSLAVAGGRTQYF. The CDR3, as DNA: TGTGCCAGCAGCTTAGCGGTAGCGGGGGGCCGCACGCAGTATTTT.

Only a few counts were recorded for this clonotype. The chain links TRBV28 to TRBJ2-1; D is unresolved. The CDR3 has 15 amino acids. Germline V lookup: CDR1 MDHEN, CDR2 SYDVKM. With 10 bases removed from V and 0 bases from J, the gap between germline ends came to 16 bases. CDR3 loop: CAISPGRSSYNEQFF. The CDR3 DNA reads TGTGCCATTTCCCCCGGACGGAGCTCCTACAATGAGCAGTTCTTC.

This clonotype was detected ten times or more. This CDR3 reads CSAEHPSSYEQYF. The CDR3 DNA reads TGCAGTGCCGAGCACCCGAGCTCCTACGAGCAGTACTTC. The J gene is TRBJ2-7, the V gene TRBV20-1; no clear D. This CDR3 has 13 residues. Deletions cut 6 bases from V and 0 bases from J, with 12 bases between. Germline V gives CDR1 DFQATT, CDR2 SNEGSKA (reference sequence).

This clonotype was counted only a few times. V usage is TRBV20-1 and J usage is TRBJ2-3; TRBD2 matches 7 bases. Trimming removed 6 bases from V and 6 bases from J; junction bases left unmatched: 18. Looked up from germline, CDR1 is DFQATT and CDR2 is SNEGSKA (reference sequence). This CDR3 comprises 16 residues. The CDR3 bases are TGCAGTGCGCAAACCCCGACTAGCTCGCACGGGGATACGCAGTATTTT. Its protein is CSAQTPTSSHGDTQYF.

This chain links TRBV27 with TRBJ2-3; perhaps D is TRBD1 or TRBD2 (5 bases each). The germline CDR1 and CDR2 sequences are MNHEY and SMNVEV (reference sequence). The CDR3 covers 16 residues. V was shortened by 0 bases and J by 5 bases, with 15 bases between the two germline ends. The CDR3, as DNA: TGTGCCAGCAGTTTATCTGGGGGTCGGGGAGAAGATACGCAGTATTTT. Translation: CASSLSGGRGEDTQYF.